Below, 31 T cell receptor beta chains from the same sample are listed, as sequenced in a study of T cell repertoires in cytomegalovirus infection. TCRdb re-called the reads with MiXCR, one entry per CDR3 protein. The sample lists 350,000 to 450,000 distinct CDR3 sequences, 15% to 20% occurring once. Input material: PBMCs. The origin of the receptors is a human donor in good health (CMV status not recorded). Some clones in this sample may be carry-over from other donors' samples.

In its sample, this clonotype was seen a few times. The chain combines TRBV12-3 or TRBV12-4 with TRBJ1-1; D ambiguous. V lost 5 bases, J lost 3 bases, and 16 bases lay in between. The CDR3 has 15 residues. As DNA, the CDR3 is TGTGCCAGCAGTCCCTCTCAAGGTTGGGACACTGAAGCTTTCTTT. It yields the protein CASSPSQGWDTEAFF.

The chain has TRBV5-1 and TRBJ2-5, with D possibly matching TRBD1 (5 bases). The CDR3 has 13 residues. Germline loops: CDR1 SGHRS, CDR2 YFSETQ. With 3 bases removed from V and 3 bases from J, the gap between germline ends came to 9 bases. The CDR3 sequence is CASSYGREETQYF. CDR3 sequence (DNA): TGCGCCAGCAGCTATGGCAGGGAAGAGACCCAGTACTTC.

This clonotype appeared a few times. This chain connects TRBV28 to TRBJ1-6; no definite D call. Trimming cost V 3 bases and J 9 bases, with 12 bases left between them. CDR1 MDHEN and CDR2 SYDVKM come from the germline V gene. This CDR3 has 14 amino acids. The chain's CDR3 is CASSLRAESSPLHF. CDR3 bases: TGTGCCAGCAGTTTGAGGGCGGAAAGTTCACCCCTCCACTTT.

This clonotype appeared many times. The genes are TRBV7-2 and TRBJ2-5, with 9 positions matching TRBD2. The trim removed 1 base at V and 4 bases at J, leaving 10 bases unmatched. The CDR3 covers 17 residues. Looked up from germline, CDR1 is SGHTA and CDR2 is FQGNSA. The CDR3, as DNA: TGTGCCAGCAGCTTAGGTTGGGGCGGGGGGGCCACAGAGACCCAGTACTTC. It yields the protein CASSLGWGGGATETQYF.

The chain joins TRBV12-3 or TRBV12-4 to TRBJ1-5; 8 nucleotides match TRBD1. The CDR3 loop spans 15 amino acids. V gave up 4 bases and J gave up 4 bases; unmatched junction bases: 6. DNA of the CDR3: TGTGCCAGCAGTTCCGCTACAGGGGGAAATCAGCCCCAGCATTTT. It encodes CASSSATGGNQPQHF.

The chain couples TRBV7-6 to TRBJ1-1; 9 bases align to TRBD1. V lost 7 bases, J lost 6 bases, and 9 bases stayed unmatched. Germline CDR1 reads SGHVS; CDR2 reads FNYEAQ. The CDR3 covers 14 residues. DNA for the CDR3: TGTGCCAGCAAGGACAGGGGAGGGGATCCTGAAGCTTTCTTT. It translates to CASKDRGGDPEAFF.

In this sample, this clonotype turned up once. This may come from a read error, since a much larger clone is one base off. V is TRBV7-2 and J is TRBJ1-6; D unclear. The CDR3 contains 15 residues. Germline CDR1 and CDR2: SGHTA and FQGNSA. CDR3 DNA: TGTGCCAGCAGCTTAGAGGGTGCTTATACTTCACCCCTCCACTTT. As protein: CASSLEGAYTSPLHF.

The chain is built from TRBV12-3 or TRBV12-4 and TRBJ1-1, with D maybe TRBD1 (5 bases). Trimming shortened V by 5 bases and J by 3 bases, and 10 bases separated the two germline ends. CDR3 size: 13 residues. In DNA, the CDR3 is TGTGCCAGCAGTCGCCAGGGCTACACTGAAGCTTTCTTT. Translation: CASSRQGYTEAFF.

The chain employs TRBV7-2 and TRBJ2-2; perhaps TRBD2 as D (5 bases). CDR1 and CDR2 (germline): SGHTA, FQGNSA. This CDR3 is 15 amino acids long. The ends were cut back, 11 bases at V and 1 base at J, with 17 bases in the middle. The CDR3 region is CARSIGSGNTGELFF. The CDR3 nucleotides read TGTGCCCGAAGCATAGGGAGCGGGAACACCGGGGAGCTGTTTTTT.

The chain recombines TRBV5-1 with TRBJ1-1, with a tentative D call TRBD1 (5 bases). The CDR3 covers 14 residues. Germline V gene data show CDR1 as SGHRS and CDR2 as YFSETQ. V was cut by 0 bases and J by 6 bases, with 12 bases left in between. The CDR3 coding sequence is TGCGCCAGCAGCTTGGTTGGGACCTCTCCTGAAGCTTTCTTT. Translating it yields CASSLVGTSPEAFF.

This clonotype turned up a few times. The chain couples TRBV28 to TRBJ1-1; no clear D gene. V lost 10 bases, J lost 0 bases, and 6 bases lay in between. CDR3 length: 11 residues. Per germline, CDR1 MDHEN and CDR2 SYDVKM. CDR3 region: CATDLNTEAFF. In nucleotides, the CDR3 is TGTGCCACCGACCTGAACACTGAAGCTTTCTTT.

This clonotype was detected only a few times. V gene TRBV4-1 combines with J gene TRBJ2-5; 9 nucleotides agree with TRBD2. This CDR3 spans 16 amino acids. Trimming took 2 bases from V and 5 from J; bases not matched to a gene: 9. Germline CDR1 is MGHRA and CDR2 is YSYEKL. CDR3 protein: CASSQYGSGGGETQYF. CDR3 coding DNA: TGCGCCAGCAGCCAATACGGTAGCGGGGGCGGCGAGACCCAGTACTTC.

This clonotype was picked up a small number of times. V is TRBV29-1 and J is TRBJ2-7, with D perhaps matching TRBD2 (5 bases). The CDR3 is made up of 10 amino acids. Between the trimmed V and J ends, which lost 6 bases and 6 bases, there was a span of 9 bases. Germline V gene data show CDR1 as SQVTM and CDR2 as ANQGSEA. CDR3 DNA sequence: TGCAGCGTCGGGGAATCCGAGCAGTACTTC. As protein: CSVGESEQYF.

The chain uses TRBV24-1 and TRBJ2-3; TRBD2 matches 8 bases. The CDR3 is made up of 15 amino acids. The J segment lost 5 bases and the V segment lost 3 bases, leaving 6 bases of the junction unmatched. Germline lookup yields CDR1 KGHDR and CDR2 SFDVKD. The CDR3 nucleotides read TGTGCCACCAGTGATCAAGTAGCGGGGCGAGATACGCAGTATTTT. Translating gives CATSDQVAGRDTQYF.

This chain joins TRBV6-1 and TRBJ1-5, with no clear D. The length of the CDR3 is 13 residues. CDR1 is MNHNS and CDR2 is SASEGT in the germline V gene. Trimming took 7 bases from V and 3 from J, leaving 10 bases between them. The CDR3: CASMVGNNQPQHF. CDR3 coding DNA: TGTGCCAGCATGGTAGGGAACAATCAGCCCCAGCATTTT.

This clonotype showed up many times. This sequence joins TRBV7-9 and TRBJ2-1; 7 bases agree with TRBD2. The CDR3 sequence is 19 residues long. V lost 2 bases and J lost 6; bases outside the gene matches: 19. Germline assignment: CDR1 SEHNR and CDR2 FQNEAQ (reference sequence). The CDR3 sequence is CASSLFPPTSSGFGNEQFF. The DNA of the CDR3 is TGTGCCAGCAGCTTATTCCCCCCCACGAGTAGCGGGTTCGGCAATGAGCAGTTCTTC.

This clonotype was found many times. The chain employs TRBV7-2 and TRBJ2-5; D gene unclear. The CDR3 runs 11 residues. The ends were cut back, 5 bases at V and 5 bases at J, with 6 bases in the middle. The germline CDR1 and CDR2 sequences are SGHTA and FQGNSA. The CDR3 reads CASSQVETQYF. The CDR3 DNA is TGTGCCAGCAGCCAGGTGGAGACCCAGTACTTC.

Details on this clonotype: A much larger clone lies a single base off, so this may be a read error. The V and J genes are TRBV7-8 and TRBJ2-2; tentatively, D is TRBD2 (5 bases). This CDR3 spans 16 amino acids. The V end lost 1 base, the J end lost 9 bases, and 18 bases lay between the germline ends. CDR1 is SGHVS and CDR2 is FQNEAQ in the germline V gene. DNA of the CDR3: TGTGCCAGCAGCTTAGAACGGGTCACGAGGGCCTGGGAGCTGTTTTTT. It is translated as CASSLERVTRAWELFF.

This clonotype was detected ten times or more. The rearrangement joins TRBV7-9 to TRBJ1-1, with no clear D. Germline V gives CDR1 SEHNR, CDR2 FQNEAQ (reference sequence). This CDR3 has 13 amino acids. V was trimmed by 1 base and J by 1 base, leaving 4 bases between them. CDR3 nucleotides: TGTGCCAGCAGCTTAGGAGCGAACACTGAAGCTTTCTTT. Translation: CASSLGANTEAFF.

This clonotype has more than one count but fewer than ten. Here the CDR3 reads CASSPDRGWVPQHF. CDR3 nucleotides: TGTGCCAGCAGCCCGGACAGGGGGTGGGTGCCCCAGCATTTT. The gene calls are TRBV9 and TRBJ1-5; 10 bases match TRBD1. CDR1 and CDR2 (germline): SGDLS, YYNGEE. This CDR3 has 14 residues. V dropped 4 bases and J dropped 9; count of bases not matched to a gene: 7.

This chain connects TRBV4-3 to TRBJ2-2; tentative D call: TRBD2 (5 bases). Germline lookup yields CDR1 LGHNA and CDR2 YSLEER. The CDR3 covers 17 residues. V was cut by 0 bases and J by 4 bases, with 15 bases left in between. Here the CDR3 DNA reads TGCGCCAGCAGCCAAGACCGGGGAGTAGTAGGCACCGGGGAGCTGTTTTTT. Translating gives CASSQDRGVVGTGELFF.

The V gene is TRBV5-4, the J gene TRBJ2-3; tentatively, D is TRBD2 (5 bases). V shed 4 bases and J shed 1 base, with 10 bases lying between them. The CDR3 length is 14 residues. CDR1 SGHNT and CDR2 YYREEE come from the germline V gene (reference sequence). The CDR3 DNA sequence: TGTGCCAGCAGCATTAGTAGCGGCACAGATACGCAGTATTTT. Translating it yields CASSISSGTDTQYF.

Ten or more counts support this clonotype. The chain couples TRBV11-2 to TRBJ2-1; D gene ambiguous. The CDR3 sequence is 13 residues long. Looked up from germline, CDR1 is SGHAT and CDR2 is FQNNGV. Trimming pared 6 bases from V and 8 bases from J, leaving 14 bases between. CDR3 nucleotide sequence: TGTGCCAGCAGTCTGTGGACGGGCGATGAGCAGTTCTTC. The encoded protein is CASSLWTGDEQFF.

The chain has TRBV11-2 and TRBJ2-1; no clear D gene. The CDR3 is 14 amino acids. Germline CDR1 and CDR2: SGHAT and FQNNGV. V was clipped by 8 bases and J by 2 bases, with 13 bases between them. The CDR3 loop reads CASARGPPYNEQFF. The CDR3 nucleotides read TGTGCCAGCGCTCGTGGCCCCCCCTACAATGAGCAGTTCTTC.

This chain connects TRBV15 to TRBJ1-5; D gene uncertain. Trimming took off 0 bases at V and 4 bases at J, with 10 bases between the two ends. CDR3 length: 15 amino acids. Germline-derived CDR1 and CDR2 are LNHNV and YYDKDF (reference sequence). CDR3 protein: CATSRDMGWNQPQHF. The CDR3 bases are TGTGCCACCAGCAGAGATATGGGGTGGAATCAGCCCCAGCATTTT.

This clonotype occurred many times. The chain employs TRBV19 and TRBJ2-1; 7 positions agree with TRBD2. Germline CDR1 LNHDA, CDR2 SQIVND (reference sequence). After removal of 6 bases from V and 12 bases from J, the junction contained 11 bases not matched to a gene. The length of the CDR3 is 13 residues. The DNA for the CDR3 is TGTGCCAGTAGATTGACTAGCAGGGACGGGCAGTTCTTC. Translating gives CASRLTSRDGQFF.

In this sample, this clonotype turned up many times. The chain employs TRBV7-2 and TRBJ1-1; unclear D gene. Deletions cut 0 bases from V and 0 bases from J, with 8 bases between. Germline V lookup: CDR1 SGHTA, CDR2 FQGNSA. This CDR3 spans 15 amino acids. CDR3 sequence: CASSLAPSMNTEAFF. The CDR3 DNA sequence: TGTGCCAGCAGCTTAGCGCCGAGTATGAACACTGAAGCTTTCTTT.

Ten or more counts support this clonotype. The CDR3 region is CASSTRSSYNEQFF. CDR3 DNA sequence: TGTGCCAGCAGCACACGGAGCTCCTACAATGAGCAGTTCTTC. This chain connects TRBV7-2 to TRBJ2-1; D is ambiguous. This CDR3 is built from 14 residues. Trimming left V 5 bases short and J 0 bases short, with 8 bases between. The germline gives CDR1 SGHTA, CDR2 FQGNSA.

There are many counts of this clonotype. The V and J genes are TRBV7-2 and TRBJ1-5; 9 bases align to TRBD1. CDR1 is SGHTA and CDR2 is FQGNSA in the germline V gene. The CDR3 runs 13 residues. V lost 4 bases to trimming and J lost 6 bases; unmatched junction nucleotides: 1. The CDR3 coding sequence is TGTGCCAGCAGCTCGGACAGGGGTCAGCCCCAGCATTTT. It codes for CASSSDRGQPQHF.

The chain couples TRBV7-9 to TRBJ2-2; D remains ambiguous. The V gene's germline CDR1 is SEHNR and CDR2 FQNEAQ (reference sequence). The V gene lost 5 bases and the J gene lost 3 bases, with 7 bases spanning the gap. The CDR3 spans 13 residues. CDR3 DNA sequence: TGTGCCAGCAGCCAATCGGACACCGGGGAGCTGTTTTTT. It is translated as CASSQSDTGELFF.

CDR3 residues: CSARRSGESEAFF. In nucleotides, the CDR3 is TGCAGTGCTAGAAGGTCGGGGGAAAGTGAAGCTTTCTTT. This chain connects TRBV20-1 to TRBJ1-1; D perhaps matches TRBD1 (5 bases). The CDR3 is 13 amino acids. Germline V gene sequence: CDR1 DFQATT, CDR2 SNEGSKA (reference sequence). The V and J ends lost 2 bases and 7 bases respectively, with 14 bases between them.